These 6 T cell receptor beta chains came from one sample sequenced in a study of beta chain features in type 1 diabetes. The whole isolated RNA underwent reverse transcription, so sequencing captured expressed TCRB transcripts. Measured with immunoSEQ multiplex PCR; TCRdb has only the in-frame clones, and not every one. Counted here are roughly 300,000 clones, 6.5% to 10% occurring once; the ten biggest clones make up less than 0.5%. Sequences were obtained from central memory CD4+ T cells from blood. The receptors shown here come from a woman aged 18-29 years in good health.

This clone has only a few counts. The rearrangement joins TRBV5-1 to TRBJ2-3; possible D gene TRBD2, 5 bases. CDR1 is SGHRS, CDR2 YFSETQ, per germline. The CDR3 consists of 15 residues. V gave up 0 bases and J gave up 3 bases, with 11 bases separating them. The chain's CDR3 is CASSLGLSETDTQYF. The CDR3 nucleotides are TGCGCCAGCAGCTTGGGCCTTAGCGAGACAGATACGCAGTATTTT.

The gene calls are TRBV5-1 and TRBJ1-2; D uncertain. The CDR3 runs to 14 residues. The V end lost 7 bases, the J end lost 4 bases, and 17 bases lay between the germline ends. Germline CDR1 is SGHRS and CDR2 is YFSETQ. CDR3 coding DNA: TGCGCCAGCTCCCCCGGGCCTAGCCCCTATGGCTACACCTTC. Translation gives CASSPGPSPYGYTF. The full variable domain, in which reference TRBV5-1 and TRBJ1-2 provide the parts outside the CDR3, is KAGVTQTPRYLIKTRGQQVTLSCSPISGHRSVSWYQQTPGQGLQFLFEYFSETQRNKGNFPGRFSGRQFSNSRSEMNVSTLELGDSALYLCASSPGPSPYGYTFGSGTRLTVV.

This clone was counted a few times. V usage is TRBV5-6 and J usage is TRBJ2-5; possibly TRBD1 for D (5 bases). Germline V gene data show CDR1 as SGHDT and CDR2 as YYEEEE. CDR3 size: 14 residues. V was clipped by 0 bases and J by 4 bases, with 10 bases between them. Written as DNA, the CDR3 is TGTGCCAGCAGCTTGGGTGGCAGGGCAGAGACCCAGTACTTC. Translating gives CASSLGGRAETQYF.

A word on this clone: It may be a read error: a sequence one base away is much more abundant. This chain joins TRBV11-1 and TRBJ2-3; no clear D gene. CDR3 length: 13 amino acids. Germline values: CDR1 SGHAT, CDR2 FQDESV (reference sequence). Trimming removed 0 bases from V and 2 bases from J, with 3 bases in between. For the CDR3, the DNA is TGTGCCAGCAGCTTAGCATTCACAGATACGCAGTATTTT. Residues: CASSLAFTDTQYF.

This clone was counted between two and nine times. The chain has TRBV10-1 and TRBJ2-5; 10 nucleotides align to TRBD2. This CDR3 has 15 amino acids. In germline, CDR1 is WNHNN, CDR2 SYGVQD (reference sequence). With V trimmed by 1 base and J by 2 bases, 1 base remained unmatched. For the CDR3, the DNA is TGCGCCAGCAGTGAGTTTAGCGGGGGGCAAGAGACCCAGTACTTC. Its protein product is CASSEFSGGQETQYF.

This clone appeared many times. The J gene is TRBJ2-5, the V gene TRBV10-3; 11 bases map to TRBD2. Germline values: CDR1 ENHRY, CDR2 SYGVKD. Unmatched junction bases numbered 4, after V lost 10 bases and J lost 3 bases. The CDR3 is 13 residues long. The CDR3 region is CASTSGSEETQYF. CDR3 coding DNA: TGTGCCAGTACTAGCGGGAGCGAAGAGACCCAGTACTTC.